This TCR beta chain was sequenced during a study of siplizumab effects on memory and regulatory T cells (dated by TCRdb to the late 2010s). With respect to the entire study: The study looked at the effect of siplizumab, an anti-CD2 antibody, on alloreactive T-cell subsets in allogeneic mixed lymphocyte reactions made from human PBMCs. Overall results and qualifications from the work: The cumulative frequency of alloreactive sequences traceable to unstimulated CD4+ memory T cells was significantly reduced by siplizumab. The suppressive function of proliferating Tregs from siplizumab cultures was not functionally confirmed. Unstimulated naive T cells appeared to be more diverse than memory T cells, and naive cells seemed to make a substantial contribution to the alloresponse. Because sequences below about 10^-5 frequency were poorly captured, only a minor fraction of alloreactive clones could be mapped to unstimulated subsets. In reactions with siplizumab, an average of approximately 69% of mappable alloreactive CD4+ clones were Treg-derived, compared with roughly 26% in control reactions. A naive or memory phenotype could not be assigned to roughly 80-95% of proliferating CD4+ or CD8+ clones.

To note about this clone: Its recognized antigen is unknown. One base away there is no much larger clone; base qualities are not given.

Sorted unstimulated T cells, along with proliferating T cells recovered from mixed lymphocyte reactions, underwent TCRbeta CDR3 sequencing. Fresh whole blood from fewer than 11 HLA-typed healthy donors was used to isolate PBMCs. To prepare the library, the immunoSEQ multiplex PCR assay was applied. Approximately 10^5 TCR templates per sample were assayed by the deep sequencing platform. Genomic DNA extracted from sorted T cells was used for TCRbeta CDR3 sequencing. The source study handled its data this way. The R programming language was used for clonal analysis of the TCRbeta CDR3 data. Comparing unstimulated samples against CFSE-low samples taken after the reaction was how alloreactive CD4+ and CD8+ clones were defined. Regulatory or non-regulatory origin of alloreactive CD4+ clones was assigned by matching sequences to the sorted unstimulated Treg and non-Treg repertoires. TCRdb took this table from immuneACCESS and kept in-frame rearrangements with V and J called. Such tables lack part of the clones; where checked against another copy, unresolved V genes explain under half of the gap, and the rest is unexplained. V and J calls plus clone size are reproduced from that table; the DNA served to infer D and trimming. Recorded for this sample are about 50,000 clones; nearly 95% of them occurred a single time. 17% of the sample rests with the top ten.

V is pruned by 6 bases and J by 4 bases, leaving 5 bases of the junction without a gene match. The CDR3 goes from the cysteine to the phenylalanine over 15 residues. The read is trimmed to its CDR3 DNA, 45 bases read in frame from base 1. Based on the germline V gene, the CDR1 and CDR2 sequences are SGHTA and FQGNSA. This receptor chain uses TRBV7-2 and TRBJ2-1; TRBD2 agrees with 11 junctional bases. Sample: CD8+ T cells sorted from blood. This clonotype was obtained from a human donor in good health. The bases are TGTGCCAGCAGTAGAGGGACTAGCGGTTACAATGAGCAGTTCTTC. Translation gives CASSRGTSGYNEQFF.